This is a list of T cell receptor beta chains from one sample in a study of human T cells and chemical hapten exposure. TCRdb used MiXCR to reprocess the RACE reads, holding one entry per CDR3 protein. The sample shows about 300,000 distinct CDR3 sequences, around 5% of them seen only once. Material: whole blood, obtained in connection with sensitization to the hapten diphenylcyclopropenone (DPC). The receptors were gathered from a woman younger than 35 with alopecia areata. Some clones in this sample may be carry-over from other donors' samples. CDR3s include the opening cysteine and the closing phenylalanine or tryptophan.

CDR3 | V | length | J
CASSLAQGIKQYF | TRBV7-9 | 13 | TRBJ2-7
CAISAQGTDTQYF | TRBV10-3 | 13 | TRBJ2-3
CSARDAGRGYEAFF | TRBV20-1 | 14 | TRBJ1-1
CASRKQGRGTEAFF | TRBV6-2/TRBV6-3 | 14 | TRBJ1-1
CASSPRASSGDTGELFF | TRBV6-2/TRBV6-3 | 17 | TRBJ2-2
CASSRSGTQQETQYF | TRBV7-2 | 15 | TRBJ2-5
CASSVELAGERQYF | TRBV9 | 14 | TRBJ2-7
CSAKVTGGVPYNEQFF | TRBV20-1 | 16 | TRBJ2-1
CASSTPGGDTQYF | TRBV7-7 | 13 | TRBJ2-3
CASSTLRGIEKLFF | TRBV12-3/TRBV12-4 | 14 | TRBJ1-4
CASSLAKDRANTEAFF | TRBV5-4 | 16 | TRBJ1-1
CASSLNQFYGYTF | TRBV7-2 | 13 | TRBJ1-2
CASSEGWGRSYNEQFF | TRBV2 | 16 | TRBJ2-1
CASSLGTSGPYEQYF | TRBV4-1 | 15 | TRBJ2-7
CASKYSDREDSPLHF | TRBV27 | 15 | TRBJ1-6
CASSLFDRRGEKLFF | TRBV28 | 15 | TRBJ1-4
CSARDDGEKLFF | TRBV20-1 | 12 | TRBJ1-4
CASSQGSPGYNGYTF | TRBV3-1 | 15 | TRBJ1-2
CASTPRIVLDTEAFF | TRBV5-5 | 15 | TRBJ1-1
CASSFETGGDEQYF | TRBV5-1 | 14 | TRBJ2-7
CASSPLRSNYGYTF | TRBV12-3/TRBV12-4 | 14 | TRBJ1-2
CASSFWEIQETQYF | TRBV7-6 | 14 | TRBJ2-5
CASSQDPGVPEAFF | TRBV4-3 | 14 | TRBJ1-1
CASSLLGMNTEAFF | TRBV12-3/TRBV12-4 | 14 | TRBJ1-1
CASSLAGGNQDGYTF | TRBV5-1 | 15 | TRBJ1-2
CASSLLFVEKLFF | TRBV5-1 | 13 | TRBJ1-4
CASRVSGGAFNEQFF | TRBV7-2 | 15 | TRBJ2-1
CSVDAPPYGYTF | TRBV29-1 | 12 | TRBJ1-2
CASSLPGQGSRATQYF | TRBV5-8 | 16 | TRBJ2-5
CASSQTGSQAFF | TRBV6-1 | 12 | TRBJ1-1
CASSPRRGGATDTQYF | TRBV18 | 16 | TRBJ2-3
CASSLPQGDGSPLHF | TRBV7-9 | 15 | TRBJ1-6
CASSLWGHSGTGELFF | TRBV5-6 | 16 | TRBJ2-2
CSAPTDRGLNSPLHF | TRBV20-1 | 15 | TRBJ1-6
CASSLTATGNQPQHF | TRBV7-6 | 15 | TRBJ1-5
CASSRNWGAIGGSYNSPLHF | TRBV4-3 | 20 | TRBJ1-6
CASSFEGNGYTF | TRBV12-3/TRBV12-4 | 12 | TRBJ1-2
CASSQVSGVTPLHF | TRBV4-1 | 14 | TRBJ1-6
CASSQGRLGQVNTEAFF | TRBV4-1 | 17 | TRBJ1-1
CASSLEGQGRDTQYF | TRBV5-1 | 15 | TRBJ2-3
CASSGRGLAKNIQYF | TRBV14 | 15 | TRBJ2-4
CASSNDRDLTEAFF | TRBV5-1 | 14 | TRBJ1-1
CASRGGQGASSNQPQHF | TRBV5-1 | 17 | TRBJ1-5
CASSLARGQLTGELFF | TRBV5-1 | 16 | TRBJ2-2
CASSFRGGESPLHF | TRBV27 | 14 | TRBJ1-6
CASSSGLAGSTTDTQYF | TRBV7-2 | 17 | TRBJ2-3
CASSPGGGEETQYF | TRBV5-1 | 14 | TRBJ2-5
CASSSEGTGDYGYTF | TRBV6-6 | 15 | TRBJ1-2
CASSHQDRGVTGYTF | TRBV4-3 | 15 | TRBJ1-2
CSASDRVGYNEQFF | TRBV20-1 | 14 | TRBJ2-1
CASSSSRDNQETQYF | TRBV5-1 | 15 | TRBJ2-5
CSAGGQVHNYEQYF | TRBV20-1 | 14 | TRBJ2-7
CASRAGVEWQPQHF | TRBV28 | 14 | TRBJ1-5
CASSQDAASTDTQYF | TRBV3-1 | 15 | TRBJ2-3
CASSWGTSNFYEQYF | TRBV12-3/TRBV12-4 | 15 | TRBJ2-7
CASSGSRDRGNTEAFF | TRBV28 | 16 | TRBJ1-1
CAPVNRGTEAFF | TRBV10-3 | 12 | TRBJ1-1